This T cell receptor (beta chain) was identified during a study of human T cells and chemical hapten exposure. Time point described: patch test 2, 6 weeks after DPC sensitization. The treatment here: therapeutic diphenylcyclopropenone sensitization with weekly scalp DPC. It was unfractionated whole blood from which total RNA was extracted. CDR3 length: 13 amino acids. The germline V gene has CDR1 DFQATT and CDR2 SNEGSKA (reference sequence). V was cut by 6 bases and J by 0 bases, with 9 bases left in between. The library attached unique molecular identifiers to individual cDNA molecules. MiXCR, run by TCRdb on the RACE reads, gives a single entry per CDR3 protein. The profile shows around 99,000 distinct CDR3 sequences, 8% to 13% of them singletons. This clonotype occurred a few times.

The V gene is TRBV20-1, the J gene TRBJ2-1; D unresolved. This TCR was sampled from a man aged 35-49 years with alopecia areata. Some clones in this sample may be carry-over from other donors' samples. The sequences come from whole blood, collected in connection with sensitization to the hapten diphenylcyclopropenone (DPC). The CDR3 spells CSADGPSYNEQFF. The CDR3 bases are TGCAGTGCCGACGGGCCCTCCTACAATGAGCAGTTCTTC.